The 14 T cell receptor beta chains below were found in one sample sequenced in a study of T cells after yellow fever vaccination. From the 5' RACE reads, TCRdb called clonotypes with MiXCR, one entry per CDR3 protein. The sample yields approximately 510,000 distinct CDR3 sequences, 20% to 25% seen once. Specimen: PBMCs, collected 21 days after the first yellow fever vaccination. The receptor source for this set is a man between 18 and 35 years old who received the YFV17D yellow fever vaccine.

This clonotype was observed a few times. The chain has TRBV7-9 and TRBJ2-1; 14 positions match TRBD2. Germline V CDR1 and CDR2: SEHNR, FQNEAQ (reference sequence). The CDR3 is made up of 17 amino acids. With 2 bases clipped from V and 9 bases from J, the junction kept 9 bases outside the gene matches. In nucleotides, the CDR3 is TGTGCCAGCAGCTTACCCAGACTAGCGGGGGGGCCTAGTGAGCAGTTCTTC. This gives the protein CASSLPRLAGGPSEQFF.

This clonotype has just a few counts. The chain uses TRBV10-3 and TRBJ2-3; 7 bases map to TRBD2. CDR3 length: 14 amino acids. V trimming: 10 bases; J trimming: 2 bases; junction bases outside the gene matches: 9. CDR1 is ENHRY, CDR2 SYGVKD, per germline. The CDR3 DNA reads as TGTGCCAGCACCGGGACTACCTTCACAGATACGCAGTATTTT. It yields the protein CASTGTTFTDTQYF.

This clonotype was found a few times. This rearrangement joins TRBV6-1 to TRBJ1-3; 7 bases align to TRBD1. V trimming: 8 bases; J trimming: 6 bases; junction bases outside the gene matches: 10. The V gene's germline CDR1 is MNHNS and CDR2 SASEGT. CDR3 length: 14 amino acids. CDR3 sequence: CASQEGGGKNTIYF. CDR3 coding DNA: TGTGCCAGCCAAGAAGGAGGGGGCAAAAACACCATATATTTT.

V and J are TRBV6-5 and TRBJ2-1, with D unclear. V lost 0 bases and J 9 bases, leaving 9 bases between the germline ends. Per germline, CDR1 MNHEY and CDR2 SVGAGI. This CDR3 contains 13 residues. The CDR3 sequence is CASSYSPGSEQFF. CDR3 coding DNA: TGTGCCAGCAGTTACTCTCCCGGTTCTGAGCAGTTCTTC.

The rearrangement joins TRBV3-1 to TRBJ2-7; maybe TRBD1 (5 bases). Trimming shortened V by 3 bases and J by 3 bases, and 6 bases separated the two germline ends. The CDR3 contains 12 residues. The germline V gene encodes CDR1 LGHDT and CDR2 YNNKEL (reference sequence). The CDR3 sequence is CASSHDSYEQYF. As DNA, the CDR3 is TGTGCCAGCAGCCACGACAGCTACGAGCAGTACTTC.

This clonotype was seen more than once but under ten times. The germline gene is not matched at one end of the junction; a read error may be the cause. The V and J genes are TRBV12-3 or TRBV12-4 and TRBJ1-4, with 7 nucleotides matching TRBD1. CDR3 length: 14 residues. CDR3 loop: CASTLQGSDEKLFF. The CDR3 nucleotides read TGTGCCAGCACTTTACAGGGGTCCGATGAAAAACTGTTTTTT.

The CDR3 loop is CAIRSSYNSPLHF. The DNA for the CDR3 is TGTGCCATCAGGAGCTCCTATAATTCACCCCTCCACTTT. The chain has TRBV10-3 and TRBJ1-6; no clear D gene. V lost 6 bases to trimming and J lost 0 bases, with 3 bases between them. CDR3 size: 13 residues. CDR1 is ENHRY, CDR2 SYGVKD, per germline.

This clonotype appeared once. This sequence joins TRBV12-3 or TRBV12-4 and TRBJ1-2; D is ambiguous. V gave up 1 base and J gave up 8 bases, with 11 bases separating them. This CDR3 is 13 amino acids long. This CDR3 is CASSLGSGRGYTF. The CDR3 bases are TGTGCCAGCAGTTTAGGTTCGGGTCGGGGCTACACCTTC.

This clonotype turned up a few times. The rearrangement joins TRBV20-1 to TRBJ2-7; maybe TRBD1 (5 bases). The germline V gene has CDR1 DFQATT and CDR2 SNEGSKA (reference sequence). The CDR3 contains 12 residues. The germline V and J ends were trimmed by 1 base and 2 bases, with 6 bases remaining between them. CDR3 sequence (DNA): TGCAGTGCTAGAGGGACAACCTACGAGCAGTACGTC. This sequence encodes CSARGTTYEQYV.

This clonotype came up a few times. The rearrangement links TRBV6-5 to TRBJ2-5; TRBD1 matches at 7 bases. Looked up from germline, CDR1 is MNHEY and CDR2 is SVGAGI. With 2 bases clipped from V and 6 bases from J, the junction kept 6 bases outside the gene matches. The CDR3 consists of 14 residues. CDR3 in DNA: TGTGCCAGCAGTTACCTGCACAGGGGAAAGACCCAGTACTTC. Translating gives CASSYLHRGKTQYF.

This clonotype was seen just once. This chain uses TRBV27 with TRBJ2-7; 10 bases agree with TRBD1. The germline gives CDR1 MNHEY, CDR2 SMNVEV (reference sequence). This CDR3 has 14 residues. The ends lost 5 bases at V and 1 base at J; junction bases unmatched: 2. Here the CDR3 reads CASSGTGVSYEQYF. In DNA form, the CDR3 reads TGTGCCAGCAGTGGGACAGGGGTTTCCTACGAGCAGTACTTC.

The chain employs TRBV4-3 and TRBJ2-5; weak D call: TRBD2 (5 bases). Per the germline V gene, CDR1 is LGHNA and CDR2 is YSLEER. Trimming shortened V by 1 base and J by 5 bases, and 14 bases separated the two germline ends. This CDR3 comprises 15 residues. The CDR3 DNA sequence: TGCGCCAGCAGCCAAGCCATAAGCAGAGGGGAGACCCAGTACTTC. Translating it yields CASSQAISRGETQYF.

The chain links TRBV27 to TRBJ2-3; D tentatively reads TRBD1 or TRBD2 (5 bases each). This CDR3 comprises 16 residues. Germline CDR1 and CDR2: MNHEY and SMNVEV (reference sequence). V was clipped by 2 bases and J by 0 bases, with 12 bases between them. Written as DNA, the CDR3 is TGTGCCAGCAGTTTACGGGACGCAATGAGCACAGATACGCAGTATTTT. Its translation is CASSLRDAMSTDTQYF.

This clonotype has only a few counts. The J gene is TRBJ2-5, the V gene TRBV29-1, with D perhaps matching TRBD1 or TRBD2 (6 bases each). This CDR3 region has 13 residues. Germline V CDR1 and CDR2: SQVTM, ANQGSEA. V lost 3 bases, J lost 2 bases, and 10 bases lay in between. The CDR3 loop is CSVDSGAQETQYF. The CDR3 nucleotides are TGCAGCGTTGATTCGGGGGCACAAGAGACCCAGTACTTC.